These 9 T cell receptor beta chains were sequenced from one sample in a study of blood T cell repertoires in COVID-19. Libraries were prepared by immunoSEQ multiplex PCR; TCRdb keeps only in-frame clonotypes and omits some of them. The repertoire holds 210,000 or so clones, more than 75% seen once, with 7.4% in the top ten. The specimen was PBMCs or T cells enriched from blood (not recorded which). Every receptor here comes from a woman between 35 and 50 years old with acute COVID-19.

The genes are TRBV5-1 and TRBJ2-1; possibly TRBD2 for D (6 bases). CDR1 SGHRS and CDR2 YFSETQ come from the germline V gene. This CDR3 is built from 14 residues. The V gene lost 1 base and the J gene lost 8 bases, with 13 bases spanning the gap. CDR3 DNA sequence: TGCGCCAGCAGCTTGATGAGGGGAGGCGATGAGCAGTTCTTC. Its translation is CASSLMRGGDEQFF.

The genes are TRBV29-1 and TRBJ2-1, with TRBD2 matching 11 bases. V lost 1 base, J lost 9 bases, and 26 bases stayed unmatched. This CDR3 is built from 21 residues. CDR1 and CDR2 from the germline V gene are SQVTM and ANQGSEA. The CDR3, as DNA: TGCAGCGTTGAAGGTGGAAAACGGCTAGCGGGAGGTAACGTAATGGTTCGTGAGCAGTTCTTC. This codes for CSVEGGKRLAGGNVMVREQFF.

The sample holds one count of this clone. The genes are TRBV29-1 and TRBJ2-3; TRBD2 matches at 11 bases. The germline CDR1 and CDR2 sequences are SQVTM and ANQGSEA. The CDR3 is 14 residues long. The trim removed 5 bases at V and 4 bases at J, leaving 5 bases unmatched. Written as DNA, the CDR3 is TGCAGCGTTACCGGGACTAGCGGCCCAGATACGCAGTATTTT. Protein: CSVTGTSGPDTQYF.

This chain joins TRBV30 and TRBJ2-2; D might be TRBD1 (5 bases). This CDR3 region has 14 residues. V lost 0 bases, J lost 8 bases, and 13 bases lay in between. Per the germline V gene, CDR1 is GTSNPN and CDR2 is SVGIG (reference sequence). CDR3 in amino acids: CAWSVQVQMGELFF. Here the CDR3 DNA reads TGTGCCTGGAGTGTACAGGTCCAAATGGGGGAGCTGTTTTTT.

The V call is TRBV28, the J call TRBJ2-7, with D unclear. There are 14 residues in the CDR3. V lost 5 bases and J lost 3, with 14 bases in between. From germline, CDR1 is MDHEN and CDR2 SYDVKM. CDR3 in DNA: TGTGCCAGCAGTACCTCAGACAAGAACTACGAGCAGTACTTC. It encodes CASSTSDKNYEQYF. The full variable domain, rest sourced from reference TRBV28 and TRBJ2-7, is DVKVTQSSRYLVKRTGEKVFLECVQDMDHENMFWYRQDPGLGLRLIYFSYDVKMKEKGDIPEGYSVSREKKERFSLILESASTNQTSMYLCASSTSDKNYEQYFGPGTRLTVT.

CDR3 DNA sequence: TGTGCCAGCAGTTTATTCGGTAGCGGGGGGCCTGACGCCGGGGAGCTGTTTTTT. This encodes CASSLFGSGGPDAGELFF. The J gene is TRBJ2-2, the V gene TRBV28, with 10 bases matching TRBD2. The V segment lost 1 base and the J segment 6 bases; nucleotides outside the gene matches: 11. Germline V CDR1 and CDR2: MDHEN, SYDVKM. This CDR3 is built from 18 residues.

V gene TRBV5-1 combines with J gene TRBJ2-1; a weak D match, TRBD2 (6 bases). The CDR3 has 15 residues. Trimming shortened V by 1 base and J by 4 bases, and 12 bases separated the two germline ends. Germline lookup yields CDR1 SGHRS and CDR2 YFSETQ. The CDR3 loop reads CASSLSSGRYNEQFF. In DNA form, the CDR3 reads TGCGCCAGCAGCTTGTCGAGCGGGCGGTACAATGAGCAGTTCTTC.

For the CDR3, the DNA is TGCGCCAGCAGCCAAGATGGCAGGGAAATAGATACGCAGTATTTT. This sequence encodes CASSQDGREIDTQYF. This chain uses TRBV4-1 with TRBJ2-3; D perhaps matches TRBD1 (5 bases). The CDR3 loop spans 15 amino acids. Germline V lookup: CDR1 MGHRA, CDR2 YSYEKL. Trimming removed 0 bases at V and 5 bases at J, with 12 bases between.

Concerning this clone: An end of the junction differs from the germline gene, which may be a read error. The identical CDR3 is also encoded by other nucleotide sequences in the sample. This sequence joins TRBV7-8 and TRBJ1-5, with D maybe TRBD1 (5 bases). Germline assignment: CDR1 SGHVS and CDR2 FQNEAQ. CDR3 size: 16 residues. The CDR3: CASSLRDSNSNQPQHF. In DNA, the CDR3 is TGTGCCAGCAGCCTCCGGGACTCAAATAGCAATCAGCCTCAGCATTTT. The full variable domain, rest sourced from reference TRBV7-8 and TRBJ1-5, is GAGVSQSPRYKVAKRGQDVALRCDPISGHVSLFWYQQALGQGPEFLTYFQNEAQLDKSGLPSDRFFAERPEGSVSTLKIQRTQQEDSAVYLCASSLRDSNSNQPQHFGDGTRLSIL.